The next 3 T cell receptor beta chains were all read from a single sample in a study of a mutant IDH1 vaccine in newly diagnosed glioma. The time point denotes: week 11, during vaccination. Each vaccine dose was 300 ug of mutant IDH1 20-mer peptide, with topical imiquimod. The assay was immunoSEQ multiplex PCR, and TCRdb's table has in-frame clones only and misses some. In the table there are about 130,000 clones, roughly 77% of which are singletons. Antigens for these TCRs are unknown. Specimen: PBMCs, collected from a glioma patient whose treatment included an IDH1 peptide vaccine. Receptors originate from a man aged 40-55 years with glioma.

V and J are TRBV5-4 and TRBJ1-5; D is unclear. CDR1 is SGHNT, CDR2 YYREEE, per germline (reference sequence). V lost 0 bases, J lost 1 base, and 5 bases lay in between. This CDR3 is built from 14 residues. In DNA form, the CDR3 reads TGTGCCAGCAGCTTGGGCGGAAGCAATCAGCCCCAGCATTTT. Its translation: CASSLGGSNQPQHF.

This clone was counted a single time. CDR3 in DNA: TGTGCCAGTAGTATGGACAGGGAAAACATTCAGTACTTC. This gives the protein CASSMDRENIQYF. The chain is built from TRBV19 and TRBJ2-4; 8 bases align to TRBD1. The CDR3 has 13 amino acids. Germline V gene data show CDR1 as LNHDA and CDR2 as SQIVND (reference sequence). J lost 5 bases, V lost 3 bases, and 0 bases had no gene match.

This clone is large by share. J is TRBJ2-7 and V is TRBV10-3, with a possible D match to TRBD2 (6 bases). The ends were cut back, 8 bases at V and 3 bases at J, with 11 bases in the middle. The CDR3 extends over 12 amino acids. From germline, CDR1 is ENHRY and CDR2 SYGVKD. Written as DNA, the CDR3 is TGTGCCATCGGGGGACTGCACTACGAGCAGTACTTC. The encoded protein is CAIGGLHYEQYF.